This passage covers 5 T cell receptor beta chains from one sample sequenced in a study of TIL therapy for anti-PD-1-resistant metastatic lung cancer. The libraries were made with immunoSEQ v3. Generated by immunoSEQ multiplex PCR, the TCRdb table keeps only in-frame clones and is missing some. This sample yields about 50,000 clones, of which around 79% are seen a single time; 4% to 5.5% belongs to the top ten. Time point indicated: pre-treatment sample, taken before nivolumab and TIL therapy. The sample consisted of blood, taken at baseline. These receptors all come from a woman aged 30 to 85 with non-small cell lung cancer.

This clone has just a few counts. The chain recombines TRBV19 with TRBJ1-2, with 9 nucleotides matching TRBD1. CDR1 LNHDA and CDR2 SQIVND come from the germline V gene (reference sequence). J lost 6 bases, V lost 3 bases, and 5 bases had no gene match. This CDR3 has 14 residues. CDR3 DNA: TGTGCCAGTAGTATGAACAGGGGGCAAGATGGCTACACCTTC. Its translation is CASSMNRGQDGYTF.

The chain employs TRBV28 and TRBJ2-1; a possible D gene is TRBD1 (6 bases). CDR3 length: 16 residues. V lost 6 bases and J 0 bases, leaving 15 bases between the germline ends. Germline V gene lookup returns CDR1 MDHEN and CDR2 SYDVKM. CDR3 nucleotide sequence: TGTGCCAGCAGCCTGATGCAGGGGAGCTCCTACAATGAGCAGTTCTTC. Its protein product is CASSLMQGSSYNEQFF.

This clone showed up just once. The V and J genes are TRBV5-1 and TRBJ1-1, with D hard to call. Trimming pared 0 bases from V and 4 bases from J, leaving 16 bases between. The CDR3 is 16 residues long. Germline V gene data show CDR1 as SGHRS and CDR2 as YFSETQ. The CDR3 reads CASSLGPAAGSTEAFF. The CDR3 coding sequence is TGCGCCAGCAGCTTGGGACCCGCGGCCGGGAGCACTGAAGCTTTCTTT.

In this sample, this clone turned up once. The V call is TRBV5-1, the J call TRBJ2-2; 8 bases line up with TRBD1. Germline CDR1 SGHRS, CDR2 YFSETQ. Trimming cost V 4 bases and J 3 bases; bases outside gene matches: 2. The CDR3 totals 14 residues. The CDR3: CASSRGQDTGELFF. CDR3 bases: TGCGCCAGCAGCAGGGGACAGGACACCGGGGAGCTGTTTTTT. Full variable domain (remainder filled in from reference TRBV5-1 and TRBJ2-2): KAGVTQTPRYLIKTRGQQVTLSCSPISGHRSVSWYQQTPGQGLQFLFEYFSETQRNKGNFPGRFSGRQFSNSRSEMNVSTLELGDSALYLCASSRGQDTGELFFGEGSRLTVL.

The rearrangement uses TRBV21-1 and TRBJ1-2; TRBD1, as called in the table, went unchecked against the DNA. TRBV21-1 is an annotated pseudogene. The CDR3 has 14 amino acids. CDR3 residues: CASTPQGVYCGYTF. CDR3 nucleotides: TGTGCCAGCACCCCGCAGGGGGTGTATTGTGGCTACACCTTC.